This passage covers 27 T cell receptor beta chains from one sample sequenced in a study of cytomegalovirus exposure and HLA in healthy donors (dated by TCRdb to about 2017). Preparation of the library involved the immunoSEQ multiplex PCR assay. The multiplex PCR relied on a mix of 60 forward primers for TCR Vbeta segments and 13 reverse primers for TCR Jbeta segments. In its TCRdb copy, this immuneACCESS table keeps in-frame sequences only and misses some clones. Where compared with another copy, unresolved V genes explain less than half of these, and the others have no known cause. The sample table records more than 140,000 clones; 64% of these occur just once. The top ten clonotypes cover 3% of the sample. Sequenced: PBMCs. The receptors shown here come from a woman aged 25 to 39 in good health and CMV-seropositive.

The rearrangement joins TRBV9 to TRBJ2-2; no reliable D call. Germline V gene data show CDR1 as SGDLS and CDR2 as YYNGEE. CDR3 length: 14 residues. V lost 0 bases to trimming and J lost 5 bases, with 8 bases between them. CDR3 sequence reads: CASSVDGWTGELFF. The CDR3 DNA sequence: TGTGCCAGCAGCGTAGACGGGTGGACCGGGGAGCTGTTTTTT.

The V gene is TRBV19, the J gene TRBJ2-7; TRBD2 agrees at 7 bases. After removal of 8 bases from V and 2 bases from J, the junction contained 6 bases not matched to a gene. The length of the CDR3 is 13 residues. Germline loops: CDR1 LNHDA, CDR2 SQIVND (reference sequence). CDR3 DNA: TGTGCCAGTTCGACTAGCCGAGCCTACGAGCAGTACTTC. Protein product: CASSTSRAYEQYF.

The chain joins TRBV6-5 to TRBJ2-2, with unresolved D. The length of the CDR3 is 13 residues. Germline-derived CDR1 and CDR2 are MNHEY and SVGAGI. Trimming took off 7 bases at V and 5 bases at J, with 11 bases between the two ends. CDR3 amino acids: CASNERRTGELFF. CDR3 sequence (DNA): TGTGCCAGCAACGAGCGCCGGACCGGGGAGCTGTTTTTT.

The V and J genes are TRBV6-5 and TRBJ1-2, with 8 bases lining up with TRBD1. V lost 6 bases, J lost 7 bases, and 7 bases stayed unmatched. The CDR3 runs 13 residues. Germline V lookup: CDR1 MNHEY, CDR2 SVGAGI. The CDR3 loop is CASSPPTGAGYTF. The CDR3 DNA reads TGTGCCAGCAGCCCACCGACAGGGGCTGGCTACACCTTC.

The DNA for the CDR3 is TGTGCCAGCAGCGTTGGCCAGGGCACTGAAGCTTTCTTT. It yields the protein CASSVGQGTEAFF. The J gene is TRBJ1-1, the V gene TRBV9, with a weak D call TRBD1 (5 bases). The CDR3 runs 13 residues. Germline V CDR1 and CDR2: SGDLS, YYNGEE. The V and J ends lost 2 bases and 4 bases respectively, with 9 bases between them.

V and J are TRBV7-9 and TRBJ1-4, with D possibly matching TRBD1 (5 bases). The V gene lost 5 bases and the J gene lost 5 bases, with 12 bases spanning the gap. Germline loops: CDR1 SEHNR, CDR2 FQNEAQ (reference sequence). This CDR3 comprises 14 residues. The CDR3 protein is CASSLVGLNEKLFF. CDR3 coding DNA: TGTGCCAGCAGCCTAGTGGGGCTAAATGAAAAACTGTTTTTT.

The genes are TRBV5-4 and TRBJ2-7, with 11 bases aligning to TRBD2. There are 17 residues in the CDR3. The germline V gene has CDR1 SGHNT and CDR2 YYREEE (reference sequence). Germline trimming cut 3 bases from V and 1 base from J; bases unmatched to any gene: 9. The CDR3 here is CASSSGLVAGGSYEQYF. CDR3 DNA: TGTGCCAGCAGCTCTGGCCTGGTAGCGGGAGGGTCCTACGAGCAGTACTTC.

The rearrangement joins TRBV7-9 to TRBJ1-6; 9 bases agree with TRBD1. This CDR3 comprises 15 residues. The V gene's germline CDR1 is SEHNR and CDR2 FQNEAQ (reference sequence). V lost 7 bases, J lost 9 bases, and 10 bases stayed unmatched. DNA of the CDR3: TGTGCCAGCACCCCCTCGGGACAGGGTACTTCACCCCTCCACTTT. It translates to CASTPSGQGTSPLHF.

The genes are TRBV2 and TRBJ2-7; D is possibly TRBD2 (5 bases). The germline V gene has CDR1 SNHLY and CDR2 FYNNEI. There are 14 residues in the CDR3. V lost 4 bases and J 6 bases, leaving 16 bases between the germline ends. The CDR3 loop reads CASSVEHVGLEQYF. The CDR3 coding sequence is TGTGCCAGCAGTGTGGAGCACGTCGGACTCGAGCAGTACTTC.

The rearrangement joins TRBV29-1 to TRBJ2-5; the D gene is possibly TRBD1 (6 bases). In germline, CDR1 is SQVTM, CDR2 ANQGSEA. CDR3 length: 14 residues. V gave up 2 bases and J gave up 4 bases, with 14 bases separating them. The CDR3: CSVEKGELGETQYF. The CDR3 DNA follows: TGCAGCGTTGAAAAGGGGGAACTAGGAGAGACCCAGTACTTC. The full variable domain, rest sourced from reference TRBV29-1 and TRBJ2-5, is SAVISQKPSRDICQRGTSLTIQCQVDSQVTMMFWYRQQPGQSLTLIATANQGSEATYESGFVIDKFPISRPNLTFSTLTVSNMSPEDSSIYLCSVEKGELGETQYFGPGTRLLVL.

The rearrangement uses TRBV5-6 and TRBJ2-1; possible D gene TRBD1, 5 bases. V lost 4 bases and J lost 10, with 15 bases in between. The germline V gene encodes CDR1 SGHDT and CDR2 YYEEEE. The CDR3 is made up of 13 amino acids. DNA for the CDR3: TGTGCCAGCAGCATCTATTACAGGATAGAGCAGTTCTTC. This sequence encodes CASSIYYRIEQFF.

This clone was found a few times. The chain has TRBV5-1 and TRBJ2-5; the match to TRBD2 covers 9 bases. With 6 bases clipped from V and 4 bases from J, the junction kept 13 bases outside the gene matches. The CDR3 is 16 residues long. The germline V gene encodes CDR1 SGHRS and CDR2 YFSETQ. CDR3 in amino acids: CASNWIGGREGETQYF. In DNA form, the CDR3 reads TGCGCCAGCAATTGGATAGGCGGGAGGGAAGGAGAGACCCAGTACTTC.

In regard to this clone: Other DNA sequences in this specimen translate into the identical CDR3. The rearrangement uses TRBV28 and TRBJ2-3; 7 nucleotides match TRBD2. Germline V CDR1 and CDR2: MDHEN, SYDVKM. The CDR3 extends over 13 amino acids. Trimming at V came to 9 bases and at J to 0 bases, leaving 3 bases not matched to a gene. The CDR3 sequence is CASSSGSTDTQYF. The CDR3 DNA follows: TGTGCCAGTTCTAGCGGTAGCACAGATACGCAGTATTTT.

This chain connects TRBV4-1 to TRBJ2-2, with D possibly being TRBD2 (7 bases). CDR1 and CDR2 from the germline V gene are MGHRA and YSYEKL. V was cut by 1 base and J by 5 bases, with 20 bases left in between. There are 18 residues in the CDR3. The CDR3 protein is CASSQGAGWGGQTGELFF. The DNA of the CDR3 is TGCGCCAGCAGCCAAGGGGCGGGGTGGGGGGGCCAAACCGGGGAGCTGTTTTTT.

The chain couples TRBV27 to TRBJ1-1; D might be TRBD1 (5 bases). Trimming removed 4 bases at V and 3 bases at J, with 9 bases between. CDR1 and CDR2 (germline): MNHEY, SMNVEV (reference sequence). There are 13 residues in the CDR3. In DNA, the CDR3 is TGTGCCAGCAGTTGGGGGGGGGACACTGAAGCTTTCTTT. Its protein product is CASSWGGDTEAFF.

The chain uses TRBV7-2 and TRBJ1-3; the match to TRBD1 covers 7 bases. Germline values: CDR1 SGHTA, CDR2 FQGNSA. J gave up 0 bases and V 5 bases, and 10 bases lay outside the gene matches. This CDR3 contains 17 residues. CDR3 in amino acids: CASSTRQGISSGNTIYF. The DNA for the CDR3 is TGTGCCAGCAGCACCCGACAGGGAATTAGCTCTGGAAACACCATATATTTT.

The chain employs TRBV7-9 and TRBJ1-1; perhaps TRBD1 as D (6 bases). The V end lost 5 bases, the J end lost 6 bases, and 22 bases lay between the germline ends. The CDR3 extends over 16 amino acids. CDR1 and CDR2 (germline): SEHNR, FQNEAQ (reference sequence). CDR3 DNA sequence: TGTGCCAGCAGCCCCTCCCGGGGGGCAAAGGACGCTGAAGCTTTCTTT. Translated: CASSPSRGAKDAEAFF.

The CDR3 reads CASSLGRDRAHEQYF. Here the CDR3 DNA reads TGTGCCAGCAGCTTAGGGCGGGACAGGGCCCACGAGCAGTACTTC. The chain employs TRBV7-9 and TRBJ2-7; 9 bases are a match to TRBD1. Germline trimming cut 1 base from V and 5 bases from J; bases unmatched to any gene: 6. This CDR3 is built from 15 residues. Germline-derived CDR1 and CDR2 are SEHNR and FQNEAQ (reference sequence).

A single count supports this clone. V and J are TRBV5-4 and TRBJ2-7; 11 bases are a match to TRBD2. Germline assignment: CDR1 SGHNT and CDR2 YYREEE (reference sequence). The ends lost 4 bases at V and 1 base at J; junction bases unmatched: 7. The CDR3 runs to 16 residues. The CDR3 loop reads CASSRGLAGGSYEQYF. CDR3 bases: TGTGCCAGCAGCCGGGGGTTAGCGGGAGGGTCCTACGAGCAGTACTTC.

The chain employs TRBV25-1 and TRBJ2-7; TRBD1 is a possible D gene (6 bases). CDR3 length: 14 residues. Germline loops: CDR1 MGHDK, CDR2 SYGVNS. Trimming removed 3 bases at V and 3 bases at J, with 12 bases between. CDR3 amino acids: CASSDRDTYYEQYF. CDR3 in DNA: TGTGCCAGCAGTGACCGGGACACCTACTACGAGCAGTACTTC.

CDR3 in amino acids: CASSIWKGDEKLFF. The CDR3 DNA reads TGTGCCAGTAGTATATGGAAGGGGGATGAAAAACTGTTTTTT. The chain joins TRBV19 to TRBJ1-4; D is perhaps TRBD1 (6 bases). This CDR3 has 14 residues. With 2 bases removed from V and 6 bases from J, the gap between germline ends came to 10 bases. Looked up from germline, CDR1 is LNHDA and CDR2 is SQIVND (reference sequence).

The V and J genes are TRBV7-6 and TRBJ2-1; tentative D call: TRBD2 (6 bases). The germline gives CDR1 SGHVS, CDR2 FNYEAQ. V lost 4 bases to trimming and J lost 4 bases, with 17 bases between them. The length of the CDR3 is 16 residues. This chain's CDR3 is CASSSTHAGGYNEQFF. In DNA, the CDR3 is TGTGCCAGCAGCTCAACCCACGCCGGGGGTTACAATGAGCAGTTCTTC.

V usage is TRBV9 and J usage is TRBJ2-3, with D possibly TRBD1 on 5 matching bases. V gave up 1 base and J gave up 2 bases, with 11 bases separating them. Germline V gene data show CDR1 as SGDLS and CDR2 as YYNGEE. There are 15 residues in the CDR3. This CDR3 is CASSVRGSNTDTQYF. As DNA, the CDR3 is TGTGCCAGCAGCGTAAGGGGTAGTAACACAGATACGCAGTATTTT.

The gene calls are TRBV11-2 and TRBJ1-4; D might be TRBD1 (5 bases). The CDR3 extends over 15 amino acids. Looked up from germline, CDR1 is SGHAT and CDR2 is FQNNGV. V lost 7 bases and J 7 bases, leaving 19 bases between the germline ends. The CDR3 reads CASTLGGALGEKLFF. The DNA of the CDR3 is TGTGCCAGCACCCTGGGAGGGGCTCTCGGTGAAAAACTGTTTTTT. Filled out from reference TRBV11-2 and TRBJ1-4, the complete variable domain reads EAGVAQSPRYKIIEKRQSVAFWCNPISGHATLYWYQQILGQGPKLLIQFQNNGVVDDSQLPKDRFSAERLKGVDSTLKIQPAKLEDSAVYLCASTLGGALGEKLFFGSGTQLSVL.

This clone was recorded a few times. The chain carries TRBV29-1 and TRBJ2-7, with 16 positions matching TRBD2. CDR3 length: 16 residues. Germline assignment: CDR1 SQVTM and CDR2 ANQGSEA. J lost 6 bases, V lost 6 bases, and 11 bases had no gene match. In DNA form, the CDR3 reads TGCAGCGTCGGCGGGACTAGCGGGGGGGCCTCACCCGAGCAGTACTTC. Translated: CSVGGTSGGASPEQYF.

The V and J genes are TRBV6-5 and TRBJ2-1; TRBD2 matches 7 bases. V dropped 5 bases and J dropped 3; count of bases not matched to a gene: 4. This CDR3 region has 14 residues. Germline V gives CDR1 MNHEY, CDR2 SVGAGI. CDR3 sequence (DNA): TGTGCCAGCAGTCGGGGGGACCTCTACAATGAGCAGTTCTTC. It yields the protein CASSRGDLYNEQFF.

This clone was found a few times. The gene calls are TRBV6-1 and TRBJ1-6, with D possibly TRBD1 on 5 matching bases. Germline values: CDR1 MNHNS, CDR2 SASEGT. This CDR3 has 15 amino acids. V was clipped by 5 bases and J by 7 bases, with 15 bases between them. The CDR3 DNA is TGTGCCAGCAGTCAGACAGAGACTCGGAATTCACCCCTCCACTTT. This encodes CASSQTETRNSPLHF.